This T cell receptor beta chain comes out of a study of glioma-infiltrating T cells after dendritic cell vaccination. A note on this clone: Its specificity is not known.

The primer mix had 60 V beta and 13 J beta primers. Assay: immunoSEQ multiplex PCR; the TCRdb copy retains only in-frame clones and omits some. The profile shows roughly 87,000 clones, 75% to 90% of them singletons. The CDR3 is 16 amino acids. Germline loops: CDR1 MNHNS, CDR2 SASEGT. The junction had 2 bases not matched to a gene; V was cut back by 0 bases and J by 1 base. Time point described: after dendritic cell vaccination, including at tumor progression/relapse. Patients had residual fresh-frozen tumor tissue and more than two years of survival data. Points from the study as a whole: Higher pretreatment TIL content predicted longer progression-free time and survival. No direct clonality-survival link was found; a diverse polyclonal response may matter.

The chain couples TRBV6-1 to TRBJ1-2; 10 bases match TRBD1. This material consisted of blood, taken after dendritic cell vaccination. This clonotype was sampled from a human donor with glioblastoma. CDR3 protein: CASSEAGTGVNYGYTF. CDR3 coding DNA: TGTGCCAGCAGTGAAGCCGGGACAGGGGTTAACTATGGCTACACCTTC.